This paragraph reports one T cell receptor (beta chain). Here immunoSEQ multiplex PCR was the method, and the copy in TCRdb shows in-frame clones only, minus some. The table lists under 45,000 clones, over 90% of them singletons, with around 0.41% in the top ten. The data derive from a study of T cell changes during pregnancy in multiple sclerosis. CDR1 and CDR2 from the germline V gene are MNHEY and SVGAGI. The CDR3 runs to 14 residues. The V end lost 6 bases, the J end lost 4 bases, and 15 bases lay between the germline ends. The sequenced sample was CD4+ T cells from peripheral blood mononuclear cells, obtained in the third trimester of pregnancy. The receptor was derived from a female donor in good health, enrolled as a control in a pregnancy study. The chain uses TRBV6-5 and TRBJ1-2, with a weak D call TRBD1 (5 bases). The CDR3 here is CASRPHNGGYGYTF. The CDR3 DNA reads as TGTGCCAGCAGACCCCACAACGGGGGCTATGGCTACACCTTC.